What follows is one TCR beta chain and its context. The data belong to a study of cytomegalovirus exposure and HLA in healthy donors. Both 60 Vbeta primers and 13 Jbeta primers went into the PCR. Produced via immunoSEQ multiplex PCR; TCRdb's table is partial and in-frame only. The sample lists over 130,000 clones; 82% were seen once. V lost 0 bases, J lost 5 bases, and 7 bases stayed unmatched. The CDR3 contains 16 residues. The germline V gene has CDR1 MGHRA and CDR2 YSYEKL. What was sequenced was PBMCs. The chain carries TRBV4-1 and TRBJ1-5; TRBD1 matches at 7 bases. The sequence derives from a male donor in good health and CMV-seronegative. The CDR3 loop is CASSQDHGRGDQPQHF. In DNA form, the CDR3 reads TGCGCCAGCAGCCAAGATCACGGCAGGGGGGATCAGCCCCAGCATTTT.